This TCR beta chain was observed in a study of blood T cell repertoires in COVID-19. Overall study: Sample material is recorded as cDNA or gDNA derived from T cells, B-cell-depleted T cells, or PBMCs.

This table comes from immunoSEQ multiplex PCR, and its TCRdb copy is limited to in-frame clones, with some not included. The profile shows some 300,000 clones, 90% to 95% of them singletons. In germline, CDR1 is SQVTM, CDR2 ANQGSEA. CDR3 length: 15 amino acids. The junction had 10 bases not matched to a gene; V was cut back by 7 bases and J by 4 bases. The J gene is TRBJ1-2, the V gene TRBV29-1; 12 bases align to TRBD1. This clonotype originated in a young woman who had been exposed to COVID-19. Sequenced: PBMCs or T cells enriched from blood (not recorded which). CDR3 residues: CSATGTGGAGYGYTF. The CDR3 nucleotides are TGCAGCGCCACTGGGACAGGGGGCGCGGGCTATGGCTACACCTTC.